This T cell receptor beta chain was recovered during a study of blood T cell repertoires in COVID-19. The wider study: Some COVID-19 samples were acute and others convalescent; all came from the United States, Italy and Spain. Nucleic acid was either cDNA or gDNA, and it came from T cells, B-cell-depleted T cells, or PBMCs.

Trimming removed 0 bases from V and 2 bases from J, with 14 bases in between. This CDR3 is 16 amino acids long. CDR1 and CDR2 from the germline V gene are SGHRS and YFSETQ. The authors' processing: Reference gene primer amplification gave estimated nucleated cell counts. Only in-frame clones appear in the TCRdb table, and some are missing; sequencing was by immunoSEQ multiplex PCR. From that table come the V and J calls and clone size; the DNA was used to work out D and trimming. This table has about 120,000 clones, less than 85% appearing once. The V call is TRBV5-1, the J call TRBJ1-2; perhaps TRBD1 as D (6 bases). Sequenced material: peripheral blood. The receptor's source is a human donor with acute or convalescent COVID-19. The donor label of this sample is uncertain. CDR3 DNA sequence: TGCGCCAGCAGCTTGGGGCCAAGACAGGAGAACTATGGCTACACCTTC. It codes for CASSLGPRQENYGYTF.